The 13 T cell receptor beta chains below come from one sample, sequenced in a study of spatial heterogeneity in lung cancer. Time point noted: sample taken at primary tumor resection. Sequencing covered unsorted whole RNA taken from tumor, nontumor lung or frozen PBMC. TCRdb analysed the 5' RACE reads with MiXCR anew, one entry per CDR3 protein. The sample has 9,500 to 15,000 distinct CDR3 sequences; approximately 15% are singletons. The sample here was PBMCs, taken at surgery. All receptors come from a female donor with early-stage non-small cell lung cancer.

This clonotype showed up many times. The chain joins TRBV2 to TRBJ2-3, with D maybe TRBD2 (5 bases). The CDR3 runs to 17 residues. The germline V gene encodes CDR1 SNHLY and CDR2 FYNNEI. V lost 0 bases, J lost 2 bases, and 15 bases lay in between. The CDR3 reads CASSEARLAKLTDTQYF. CDR3 DNA: TGTGCCAGCAGTGAAGCCAGGCTAGCCAAACTCACAGATACGCAGTATTTT.

This clonotype was detected a few times. The chain couples TRBV4-1 to TRBJ2-7; perhaps TRBD2 as D (5 bases). Trimming stripped 4 bases from V and 0 bases from J, with 7 bases between. The germline CDR1 and CDR2 sequences are MGHRA and YSYEKL. The CDR3 loop spans 13 amino acids. The CDR3 region is CASSRGSSYEQYF. The CDR3 nucleotides read TGCGCCAGCAGCCGAGGGAGCTCCTACGAGCAGTACTTC.

This clonotype was detected many times. This rearrangement joins TRBV19 to TRBJ2-5; 10 nucleotides match TRBD2. The CDR3 sequence is 13 residues long. The ends lost 5 bases at V and 7 bases at J; junction bases unmatched: 4. Germline CDR1 is LNHDA and CDR2 is SQIVND (reference sequence). CDR3 coding DNA: TGTGCCAGTAGTCCAGCGGGGGGGGTGACCCAGTACTTC. It is translated as CASSPAGGVTQYF.

This clonotype turned up a few times. The DNA is omitted, as the CDR3 cannot be located on it reliably, and the CDR3 follows TCRdb's listing. The CDR3 loop reads CASSSGGNYEQYF. This chain links TRBV28 with TRBJ2-7; the table's D call, TRBD1, has no DNA check behind it. Per the germline V gene, CDR1 is MDHEN and CDR2 is SYDVKM. The CDR3 is 13 residues long, ends included.

This clonotype was detected ten times or more. This chain uses TRBV7-2 with TRBJ2-1; D is unclear. V was pared by 1 base and J by 7 bases, with 14 bases between. CDR3 length equals 15 residues. Per germline, CDR1 SGHTA and CDR2 FQGNSA. The CDR3 nucleotides read TGTGCCAGCAGCTTAGACTTCGACTGGGGTAATGAGCAGTTCTTC. Translating it yields CASSLDFDWGNEQFF.

In nucleotides, the CDR3 is TGTGCCAGCAGCTTAGCGGGAGGAGGGCGGGACGAGCAGTACTTC. This gives the protein CASSLAGGGRDEQYF. The chain combines TRBV7-2 with TRBJ2-7, with D possibly matching TRBD2 (6 bases). The CDR3 is 15 amino acids. Germline assignment: CDR1 SGHTA and CDR2 FQGNSA. V lost 0 bases, J lost 5 bases, and 14 bases lay in between.

This clonotype qualifies as medium-sized. This chain uses TRBV6-2 or TRBV6-3 with TRBJ2-5, with D possibly matching TRBD2 (6 bases). CDR3 length equals 14 residues. Deletions cut 6 bases from V and 2 bases from J, with 13 bases between. Germline lookup yields CDR1 MNHEY and CDR2 SVGEGT. This CDR3 reads CASRRDGGQETQYF. The CDR3 DNA reads as TGTGCCAGCAGAAGGGACGGGGGACAAGAGACCCAGTACTTC.

By sample share, this clonotype is medium-sized. The gene calls are TRBV5-8 and TRBJ2-1; 8 bases line up with TRBD2. The CDR3 is 14 amino acids. V gave up 3 bases and J gave up 3 bases; unmatched junction bases: 2. Germline V gene sequence: CDR1 SGHTS, CDR2 YDEGEE. CDR3 loop: CASSSSGSYNEQFF. In nucleotides, the CDR3 is TGTGCCAGCAGCTCGAGCGGGAGCTACAATGAGCAGTTCTTC.

This clonotype was counted many times. The V gene is TRBV6-1, the J gene TRBJ2-3; D gene ambiguous. CDR1 and CDR2 (germline): MNHNS, SASEGT. The CDR3 is 13 amino acids. Deletions cut 2 bases from V and 5 bases from J, with 8 bases between. The CDR3 nucleotides read TGTGCCAGCAGTGAACCGGCCCTAGATACGCAGTATTTT. Translation: CASSEPALDTQYF.

This clonotype was seen at least ten times. The gene calls are TRBV30 and TRBJ1-5; D is unresolved. The CDR3 is 13 amino acids. Germline V gene lookup returns CDR1 GTSNPN and CDR2 SVGIG (reference sequence). Trimming took 0 bases from V and 0 from J, leaving 3 bases between them. The CDR3 DNA sequence: TGTGCCTGGAGTGTATATAGCAATCAGCCCCAGCATTTT. This codes for CAWSVYSNQPQHF.

By share, this clonotype counts as medium-sized. This sequence joins TRBV20-1 and TRBJ2-1, with a weak D call TRBD1 (6 bases). Germline values: CDR1 DFQATT, CDR2 SNEGSKA (reference sequence). CDR3 size: 13 residues. Trimming removed 3 bases from V and 5 bases from J, with 11 bases in between. The CDR3 sequence is CSARRQDNNEQFF. DNA of the CDR3: TGCAGTGCTAGGAGACAGGACAACAATGAGCAGTTCTTC.

This clonotype was counted a few times. The V gene is TRBV3-1, the J gene TRBJ2-3; D call uncertain. The V end was cut by 5 bases, the J end by 2 bases, with 8 bases between. Germline V gene sequence: CDR1 LGHDT, CDR2 YNNKEL (reference sequence). The CDR3 is made up of 13 amino acids. The CDR3 here is CASSRPPTDTQYF. The CDR3 DNA reads as TGTGCCAGCAGCAGACCCCCCACAGATACGCAGTATTTT.

Notes on this clonotype: This may be a read error: a much more frequent sequence differs by one nucleotide. The chain links TRBV7-9 to TRBJ2-1; D might be TRBD2 (5 bases). The CDR3 is 12 residues long. CDR1 and CDR2 from the germline V gene are SEHNR and FQNEAQ (reference sequence). The DNA for the CDR3 is TGTACCAGCAGCTTAGCGACACCTGAGCAGTTCTTC. Its protein product is CTSSLATPEQFF.